The next 7 T cell receptor beta chains were all read from a single sample in a study of early T cells in non-severe SARS-CoV-2 infection (dated by TCRdb to about 2021). Preparation of the library involved 5' RACE. Reads for this sample came from a NextSeq 500. Using fastp at Q25 and MiXCR, TCRdb reprocessed the public reads and kept productive beta chains. Merged by CDR3 protein, the rows form single entries marked with the most common genes and DNA. The sample table contains under 35,000 distinct CDR3 sequences; only one count was recorded for about 4.2% of them. The ten top clones hold roughly an eighth of the sample. Sequencing was carried out using whole blood. Receptors were obtained from an adult who was a healthcare worker with PCR-confirmed SARS-CoV-2 infection or an uninfected control (not recorded which).

This clonotype was observed many times. The J gene is TRBJ2-7, the V gene TRBV4-1; D might be TRBD2 (6 bases). This CDR3 is 16 amino acids long. Trimming took off 4 bases at V and 2 bases at J, with 18 bases between the two ends. Germline CDR1 reads MGHRA; CDR2 reads YSYEKL. In DNA, the CDR3 is TGCGCCAGCAGCCGAGGCCCAGCGGGTTCCCCCTACGAGCAGTACTTC. Protein product: CASSRGPAGSPYEQYF.

This clonotype was found many times. The V call is TRBV29-1, the J call TRBJ2-3; TRBD1 matches at 8 bases. V gave up 6 bases and J gave up 4 bases; unmatched junction bases: 15. The CDR3 is 16 amino acids. CDR1 SQVTM and CDR2 ANQGSEA come from the germline V gene. CDR3 loop: CSVTGGSGGSADTQYF. CDR3 bases: TGCAGCGTCACAGGGGGGTCAGGAGGATCGGCAGATACGCAGTATTTT.

Worth noting for this clonotype: Compared with germline, one end of the junction differs, possibly owing to a read error. The rearrangement uses TRBV3-1 and TRBJ2-4, with 9 bases that match TRBD2. The CDR3 extends over 13 amino acids. Germline V lookup: CDR1 LGHDT, CDR2 YNNKEL (reference sequence). The CDR3 DNA reads TGTGCCAGCAGCCAAGATGATGGGACTAGCATCCACTTC. Translating it yields CASSQDDGTSIHF.

This clonotype was detected ten times or more. The chain couples TRBV7-9 to TRBJ2-3, with 9 positions matching TRBD2. Germline assignment: CDR1 SEHNR and CDR2 FQNEAQ (reference sequence). The CDR3 runs 16 residues. Germline trimming cut 4 bases from V and 3 bases from J; bases unmatched to any gene: 8. The CDR3 coding sequence is TGTGCCAGCAGCTCGTATAGCGGGGGAGGTACAGATACGCAGTATTTT. Translation gives CASSSYSGGGTDTQYF.

This clonotype qualifies as medium-sized. The DNA for the CDR3 is TGTGCCACCCTGACAGGGTCCTATGGCTACACCTTC. Amino acid sequence: CATLTGSYGYTF. The rearrangement links TRBV19 to TRBJ1-2; TRBD1 matches 7 bases. Trimming at V came to 10 bases and at J to 4 bases, leaving 6 bases not matched to a gene. This CDR3 has 12 residues. Germline V CDR1 and CDR2: LNHDA, SQIVND (reference sequence).

This chain joins TRBV7-2 and TRBJ1-2; no definite D call. Germline V CDR1 and CDR2: SGHTA, FQGNSA. This CDR3 has 13 amino acids. The ends were cut back, 2 bases at V and 7 bases at J, with 11 bases in the middle. CDR3 nucleotide sequence: TGTGCCAGCAGCTTATTCGATCTGCTTGGCTACACCTTC. This encodes CASSLFDLLGYTF.

The chain recombines TRBV12-3 or TRBV12-4 with TRBJ2-1, with no clear D. CDR3 length equals 13 residues. V lost 2 bases and J lost 10, with 12 bases in between. The CDR3 loop reads CASSLTERGEQFF. The CDR3 DNA sequence: TGTGCCAGCAGTTTAACCGAGAGAGGCGAGCAGTTCTTC.